The clone carrying this T cell receptor beta chain was observed at least ten times. Its antigen is currently unknown. Ahead of thyroid surgery, no patient had received treatment of any kind. Per the authors' pipeline: In papillary thyroid cancer, a distant-metastasis classifier was built using CDR3 differences across clinicopathological groups. TCRdb re-analyzed the PCR reads through MiXCR. The authors' filters were not applied to this entry. The table records 35,000 to 55,000 clones, about 22% of them present only once. The data originate from a study of metastatic and nonmetastatic thyroid tumors. As for the study in general: Patients with malignant and benign thyroid disease provided blood and tumor or nodule tissue, whose repertoires were compared. Whole-study findings and limits: Within blood and tumor, benign nodules reportedly had significantly lower TCR beta diversity than malignant thyroid tumors did.

Between the trimmed V and J ends, which lost 1 base and 3 bases, there was a span of 6 bases. This CDR3 has 14 residues. Germline values: CDR1 LGHNA, CDR2 YNFKEQ. The chain links TRBV4-2 to TRBJ2-2; D is ambiguous. The origin of this receptor is a male donor with papillary thyroid cancer or a benign thyroid nodule (not recorded which). Some clones in this sample may be carry-over from other donors' samples. Source material: blood. This chain's CDR3 is CASSQVIDTGELFF. The CDR3 DNA sequence: TGTGCCAGCAGCCAAGTTATAGACACCGGGGAGCTGTTTTTT.